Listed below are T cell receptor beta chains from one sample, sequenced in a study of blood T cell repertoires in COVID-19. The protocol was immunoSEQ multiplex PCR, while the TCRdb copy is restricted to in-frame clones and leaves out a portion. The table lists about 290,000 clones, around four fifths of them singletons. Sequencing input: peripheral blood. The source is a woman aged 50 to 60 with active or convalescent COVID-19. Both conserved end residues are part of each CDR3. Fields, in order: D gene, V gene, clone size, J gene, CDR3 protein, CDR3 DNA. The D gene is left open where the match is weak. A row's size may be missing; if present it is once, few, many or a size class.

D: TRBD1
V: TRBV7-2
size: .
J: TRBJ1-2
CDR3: CASSLGVRGLNYGYTF
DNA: TGTGCCAGCAGCTTAGGAGTGAGGGGGCTTAACTATGGCTACACCTTC

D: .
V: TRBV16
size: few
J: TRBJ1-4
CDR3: CASSQFAGTNEKLFF
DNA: TGTGCCAGCAGCCAATTTGCGGGAACTAATGAAAAACTGTTTTTT

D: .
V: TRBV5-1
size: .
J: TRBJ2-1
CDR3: CASSNPSGGGKSEQFF
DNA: TGCGCCAGCAGCAACCCCTCGGGGGGCGGGAAGAGTGAGCAGTTCTTC

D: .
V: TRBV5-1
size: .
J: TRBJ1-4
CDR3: CASRAEVGTNEKLFF
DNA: TGCGCCAGCAGGGCGGAGGTGGGCACTAATGAAAAACTGTTTTTT

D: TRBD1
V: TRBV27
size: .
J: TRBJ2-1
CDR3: CASSFRQGNYNEQFF
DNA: TGTGCCAGCAGTTTCCGACAGGGGAACTACAATGAGCAGTTCTTC

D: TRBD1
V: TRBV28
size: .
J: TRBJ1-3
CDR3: CASSSPGQTSGNTIYF
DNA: TGTGCCAGCAGTTCACCGGGACAGACCTCTGGAAACACCATATATTTT

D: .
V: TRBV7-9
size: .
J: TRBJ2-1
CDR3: CASSPRGGLYNEQFF
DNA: TGTGCCAGCAGCCCACGTGGCGGGTTATACAATGAGCAGTTCTTC

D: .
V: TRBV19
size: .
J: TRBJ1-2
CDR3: CASSFPGRTNYGYTF
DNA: TGTGCCAGTAGTTTCCCAGGGCGTACTAACTATGGCTACACCTTC

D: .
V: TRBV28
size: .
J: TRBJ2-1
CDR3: CASSLLAGQYNEQFF
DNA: TGTGCCAGCAGTTTACTCGCGGGACAGTACAATGAGCAGTTCTTC

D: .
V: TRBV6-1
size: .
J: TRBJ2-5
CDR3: CASSDRGETQYF
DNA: TGTGCCAGCAGTGATAGGGGGGAGACCCAGTACTTC

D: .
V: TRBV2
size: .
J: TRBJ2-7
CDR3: CASSAAGTYEQYF
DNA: TGTGCCAGCAGCGCGGCTGGAACCTACGAGCAGTACTTC

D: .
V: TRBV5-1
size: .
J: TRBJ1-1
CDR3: CASSLWGGNTEAFF
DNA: TGCGCCAGCAGCTTATGGGGAGGGAACACTGAAGCTTTCTTT

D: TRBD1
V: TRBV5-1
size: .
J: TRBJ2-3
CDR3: CASSLGRGTPPDTQYF
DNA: TGCGCCAGCAGCTTAGGCAGGGGGACCCCCCCAGATACGCAGTATTTT

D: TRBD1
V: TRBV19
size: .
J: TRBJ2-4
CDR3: CASSLGQGPNIQYF
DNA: TGTGCCAGTAGTTTGGGACAGGGACCAAACATTCAGTACTTC

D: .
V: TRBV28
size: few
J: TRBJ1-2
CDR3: CASSSPGLGGNYGYTF
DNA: TGTGCCAGCAGTTCACCGGGCCTCGGGGGGAACTATGGCTACACCTTC

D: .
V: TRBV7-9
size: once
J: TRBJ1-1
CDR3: CASSFGGALEAFF
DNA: TGTGCCAGCAGCTTCGGGGGGGCTTTAGAAGCTTTCTTT

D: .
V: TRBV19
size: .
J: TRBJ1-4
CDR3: CASQEPSGGRREKLFF
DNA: TGTGCCAGCCAGGAGCCTTCGGGGGGCCGCAGGGAAAAACTGTTTTTT

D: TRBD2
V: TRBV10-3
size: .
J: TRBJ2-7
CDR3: CAAQGLSSEQYF
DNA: TGTGCCGCGCAGGGACTATCAAGCGAGCAGTACTTC

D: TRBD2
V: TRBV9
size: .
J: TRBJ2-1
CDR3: CASSRLAGVFGEQFF
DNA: TGTGCCAGCAGTCGACTAGCGGGCGTTTTTGGGGAGCAGTTCTTC

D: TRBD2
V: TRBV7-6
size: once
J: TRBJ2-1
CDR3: CASSLRLAAYNEQFF
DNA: TGTGCCAGCAGCTTAAGGCTAGCGGCTTACAATGAGCAGTTCTTC

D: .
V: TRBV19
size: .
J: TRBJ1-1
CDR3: CASGHRGGGTEAFF
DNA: TGTGCCAGTGGGCATAGGGGGGGTGGAACTGAAGCTTTCTTT

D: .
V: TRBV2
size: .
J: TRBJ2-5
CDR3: CASSDLSTGVQETQYF
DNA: TGTGCCAGCAGTGATCTGTCGACAGGAGTTCAAGAGACCCAGTACTTC

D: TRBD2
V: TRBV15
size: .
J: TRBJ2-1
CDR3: CATSSSAVPETSGKYNEQFF
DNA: TGTGCCACCAGCAGTTCTGCGGTACCCGAGACTAGCGGGAAATACAATGAGCAGTTCTTC

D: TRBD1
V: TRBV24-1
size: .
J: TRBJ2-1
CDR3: CATSDPGTGGAGEQFF
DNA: TGTGCCACCAGTGATCCCGGGACAGGGGGTGCCGGTGAGCAGTTCTTC

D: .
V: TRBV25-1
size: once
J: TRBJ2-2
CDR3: CASRAAGELFF
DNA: TGTGCCAGCAGGGCAGCCGGGGAGCTGTTTTTT

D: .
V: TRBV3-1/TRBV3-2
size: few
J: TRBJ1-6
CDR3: CASSPRSYNSPLHF
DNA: TGTGCCAGCAGCCCTCGGTCCTATAATTCACCCCTCCACTTT

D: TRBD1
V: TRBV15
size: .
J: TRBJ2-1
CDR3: CATSRAGTGGDRQFF
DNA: TGTGCCACCAGCAGAGCGGGGACAGGGGGCGATCGGCAGTTCTTC

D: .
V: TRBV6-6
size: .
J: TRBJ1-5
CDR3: CASSYDGGTFGQPQHF
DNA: TGTGCCAGCAGTTACGACGGGGGGACGTTCGGTCAGCCCCAGCATTTT

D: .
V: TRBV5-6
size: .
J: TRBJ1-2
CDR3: CASSWGTGRDYGYTF
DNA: TGTGCCAGCAGCTGGGGAACAGGGCGCGATTATGGCTACACCTTC

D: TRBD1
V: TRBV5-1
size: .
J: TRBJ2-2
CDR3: CASSRTGTGVAGELFF
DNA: TGCGCCAGCAGTAGAACCGGGACAGGGGTTGCCGGGGAGCTGTTTTTT

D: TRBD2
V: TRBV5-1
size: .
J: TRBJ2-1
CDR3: CASSGGGSYNEQFF
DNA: TGCGCCAGCAGCGGCGGGGGCTCCTACAATGAGCAGTTCTTC

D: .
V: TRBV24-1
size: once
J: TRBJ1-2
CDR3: CATSDSHREGYTF
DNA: TGTGCCACCAGTGATTCACACAGGGAGGGCTACACCTTC

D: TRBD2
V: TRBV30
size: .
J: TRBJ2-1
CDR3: CAWSGLAVNEQFF
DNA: TGTGCCTGGAGTGGGCTAGCGGTTAATGAGCAGTTCTTC

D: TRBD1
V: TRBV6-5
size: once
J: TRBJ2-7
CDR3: CASSLGQGYEQYF
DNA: TGTGCCAGCAGCCTCGGACAGGGCTACGAGCAGTACTTC

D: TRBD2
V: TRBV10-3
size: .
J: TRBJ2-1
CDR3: CAISQTSGSFYNEQFF
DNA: TGTGCCATCAGCCAAACTAGCGGGAGTTTCTACAATGAGCAGTTCTTC

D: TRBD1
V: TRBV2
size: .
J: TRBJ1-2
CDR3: CASSVNRGNYGYTF
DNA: TGTGCCAGCAGTGTAAACAGGGGTAACTATGGCTACACCTTC

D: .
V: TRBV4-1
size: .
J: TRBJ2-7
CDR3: CASSQYRGGGEQYF
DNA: TGCGCCAGCAGCCAATACCGGGGAGGAGGCGAGCAGTACTTC

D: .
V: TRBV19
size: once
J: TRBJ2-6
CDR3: CASRTRGSGANVLTF
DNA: TGTGCCAGTAGGACTAGAGGGTCGGGGGCCAACGTCCTGACTTTC

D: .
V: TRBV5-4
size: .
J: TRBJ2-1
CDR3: CASRYKREDEQFF
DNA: TGTGCCAGCAGGTACAAGCGAGAGGATGAGCAGTTCTTC

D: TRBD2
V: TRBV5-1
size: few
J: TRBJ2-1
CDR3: CASSLRTSGSNEQFF
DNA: TGCGCCAGCAGCTTGAGAACTAGCGGGAGTAATGAGCAGTTCTTC

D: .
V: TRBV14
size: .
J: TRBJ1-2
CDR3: CASSQVGALRGGYTF
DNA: TGTGCCAGCAGCCAAGTGGGGGCACTAAGAGGAGGCTACACCTTC

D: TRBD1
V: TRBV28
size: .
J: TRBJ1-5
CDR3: CASSDTGGGQPQHF
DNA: TGTGCCAGCAGTGATACAGGGGGCGGTCAGCCCCAGCATTTT

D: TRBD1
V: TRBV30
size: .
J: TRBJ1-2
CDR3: CAWTMTGPRGGYTF
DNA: TGTGCCTGGACAATGACAGGGCCTCGGGGAGGCTACACCTTC

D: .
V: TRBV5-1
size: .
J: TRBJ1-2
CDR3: CASSLSQENHGYTF
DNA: TGCGCCAGCAGCTTGTCACAGGAGAACCATGGCTACACCTTC

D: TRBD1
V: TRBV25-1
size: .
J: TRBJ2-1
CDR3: CASRPSGGQGPSYNEQFF
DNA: TGTGCCAGCAGACCCAGCGGGGGACAGGGGCCTTCCTACAATGAGCAGTTCTTC

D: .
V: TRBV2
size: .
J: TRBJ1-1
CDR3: CASSMEASSNTEAFF
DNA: TGTGCCAGCAGTATGGAGGCTAGCTCTAACACTGAAGCTTTCTTT

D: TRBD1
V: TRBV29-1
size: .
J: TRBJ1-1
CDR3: CSAVGQAVNTEAFF
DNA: TGCAGCGCTGTGGGACAGGCGGTGAACACTGAAGCTTTCTTT

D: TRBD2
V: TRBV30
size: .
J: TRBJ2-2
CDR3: CAWTRWGGTGELFF
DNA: TGTGCCTGGACCAGGTGGGGGGGGACCGGGGAGCTGTTTTTT

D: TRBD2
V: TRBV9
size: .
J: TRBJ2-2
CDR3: CASSVEPSGPNTGELFF
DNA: TGTGCCAGCAGCGTAGAACCTAGCGGACCTAACACCGGGGAGCTGTTTTTT

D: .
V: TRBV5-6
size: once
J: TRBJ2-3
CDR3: CASTRDIRTDTQYF
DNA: TGTGCCAGCACCCGGGACATTCGCACAGATACGCAGTATTTT

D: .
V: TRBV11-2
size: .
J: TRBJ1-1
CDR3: CASSPLGAYSPEAFF
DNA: TGTGCCAGCAGCCCCCTAGGGGCGTACAGCCCGGAAGCTTTCTTT

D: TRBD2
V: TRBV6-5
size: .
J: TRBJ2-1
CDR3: CASQVVVAGYNEQFF
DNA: TGTGCCAGCCAGGTCGTGGTAGCGGGATACAATGAGCAGTTCTTC

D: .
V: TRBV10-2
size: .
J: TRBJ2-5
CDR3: CASSEPTRRETQYF
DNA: TGCGCCAGCAGTGAGCCGACTAGAAGAGAGACCCAGTACTTC

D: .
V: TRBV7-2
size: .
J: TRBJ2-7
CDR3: CASSLVRTYEQYF
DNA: TGTGCCAGCAGCTTGGTCAGAACCTACGAGCAGTACTTC

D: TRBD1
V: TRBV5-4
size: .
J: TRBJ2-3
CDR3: CASSLTGGRDTQYF
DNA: TGTGCCAGCAGCTTGACAGGGGGTAGAGATACGCAGTATTTT

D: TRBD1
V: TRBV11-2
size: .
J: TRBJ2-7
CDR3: CASSLDRGLTYEQYF
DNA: TGTGCCAGCAGCTTAGACAGGGGGCTTACCTACGAGCAGTACTTC

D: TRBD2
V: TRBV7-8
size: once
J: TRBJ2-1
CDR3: CASSFLIGEGPGEQFF
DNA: TGTGCCAGCAGCTTCCTTATCGGGGAGGGCCCGGGTGAGCAGTTCTTC

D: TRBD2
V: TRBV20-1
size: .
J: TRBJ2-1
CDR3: CSASSGQGAIPGLAGDEQFF
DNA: TGCAGTGCTAGTTCCGGACAGGGGGCGATTCCGGGACTAGCGGGAGATGAGCAGTTCTTC

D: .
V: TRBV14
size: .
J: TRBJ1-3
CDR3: CASSGVSVAGAGNTIYF
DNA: TGTGCCAGCAGCGGAGTGTCAGTAGCCGGAGCTGGAAACACCATATATTTT

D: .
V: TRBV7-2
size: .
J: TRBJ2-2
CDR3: CASSYARSTGELFF
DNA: TGTGCCAGCAGTTATGCCCGGTCCACCGGGGAGCTGTTTTTT